Below are 5 T cell receptor beta chains sequenced from a single sample in a study of blood T cells in healthy people across ages. Primers used in a second PCR of about 7 to 12 cycles were a sample-barcoded 5' primer and a J-beta primer mix. TCRdb re-analysed the 5' RACE reads in MiXCR, keeping a single row per CDR3 protein. The data show about 1,500,000 distinct CDR3 sequences, around 39% seen once. The sequenced material came from blood. These receptors came from a woman younger than 35 in good health.

In regard to this clonotype: This sequence may be a read error, since a much larger clone differs from it by one base. V and J are TRBV6-5 and TRBJ2-1, with 9 bases that match TRBD2. Trimming removed 6 bases from V and 9 bases from J; junction bases left unmatched: 9. CDR1 is MNHEY and CDR2 is SVGAGI in the germline V gene. This CDR3 is 14 amino acids long. In DNA, the CDR3 is TGTGCCAGCAGCCAAGGACTAGCGACCACTGAGCAGTTCTTC. Residues: CASSQGLATTEQFF.

On this clonotype itself: This could be a read error, since a much larger clone is one nucleotide away. The chain is built from TRBV20-1 and TRBJ2-3; D may correspond to TRBD1 or TRBD2 (6 bases each). The CDR3 covers 13 residues. CDR1 and CDR2 (germline): DFQATT, SNEGSKA (reference sequence). V was trimmed by 6 bases and J by 4 bases, leaving 14 bases between them. The DNA of the CDR3 is TGCAGTGCGGAAAGGGGGGTTTCAGATACGCAGTATTTT. Amino acids: CSAERGVSDTQYF.

This clonotype was detected ten times or more. This chain links TRBV6-5 with TRBJ1-1; 7 bases are shared with TRBD1. J gave up 8 bases and V 0 bases, and 3 bases lay outside the gene matches. The CDR3 length is 13 residues. Germline V lookup: CDR1 MNHEY, CDR2 SVGAGI. CDR3: CASSYSQQGEAFF. The DNA of the CDR3 is TGTGCCAGCAGTTACTCCCAACAGGGGGAAGCTTTCTTT.

Points on this clonotype: The junction and the germline gene differ at one end; a read error may be behind it. The genes are TRBV10-2 and TRBJ2-5; tentatively, D is TRBD2 (6 bases). Germline V lookup: CDR1 WSHSY, CDR2 SAAADI. The CDR3 length is 13 residues. Here the CDR3 DNA reads TGTGCCACCGCTGATGCCGGGGGAAGTCCCCAGTACTTC. It encodes CATADAGGSPQYF.

The rearrangement links TRBV29-1 to TRBJ2-1; 10 positions agree with TRBD2. CDR3 length equals 15 residues. V gave up 3 bases and J gave up 8 bases; unmatched junction bases: 10. Germline assignment: CDR1 SQVTM and CDR2 ANQGSEA. DNA of the CDR3: TGCAGCGTTGACCCAGCTAGCGGGAGAGTCTATGAGCAGTTCTTC. Translating it yields CSVDPASGRVYEQFF.